This paragraph reports one T cell receptor beta chain. Per the germline V gene, CDR1 is DFQATT and CDR2 is SNEGSKA (reference sequence). There are 16 residues in the CDR3. V trimming: 2 bases; J trimming: 2 bases; junction bases outside the gene matches: 4. MiXCR, applied by TCRdb to the RT-PCR reads, yields one record per CDR3 protein. Of 150,000 to 200,000 distinct CDR3 sequences detected, roughly 30% appear once; the ten largest clones hold about 3%. The sample belongs to a study of patients and donors after allogeneic stem cell transplantation. The source of this sequence is a human donor who was either an allogeneic HSCT recipient or a stem cell or donor lymphocyte infusion donor (not recorded which). It is not recorded whose cells these are; they may come from a transplant donor. This chain joins TRBV20-1 and TRBJ2-1; 12 nucleotides agree with TRBD2. Sample: blood, either unsorted or a sorted T cell fraction (not recorded which). Here the CDR3 DNA reads TGCAGTGCTAGAAGCGGACTAGCGGGAACCTACAATGAGCAGTTCTTC. Translating gives CSARSGLAGTYNEQFF.